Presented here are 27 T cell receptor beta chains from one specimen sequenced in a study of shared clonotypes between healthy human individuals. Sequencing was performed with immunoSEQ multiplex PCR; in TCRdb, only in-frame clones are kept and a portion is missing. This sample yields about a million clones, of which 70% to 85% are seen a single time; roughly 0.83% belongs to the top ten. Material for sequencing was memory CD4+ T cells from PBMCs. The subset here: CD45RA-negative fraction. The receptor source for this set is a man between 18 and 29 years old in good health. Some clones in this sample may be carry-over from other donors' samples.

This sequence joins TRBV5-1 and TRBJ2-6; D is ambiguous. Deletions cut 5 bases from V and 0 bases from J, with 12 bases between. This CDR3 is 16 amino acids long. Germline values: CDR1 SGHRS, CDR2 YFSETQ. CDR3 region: CASSSPAISGANVLTF. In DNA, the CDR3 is TGCGCCAGCAGTTCCCCTGCTATCTCTGGGGCCAACGTCCTGACTTTC.

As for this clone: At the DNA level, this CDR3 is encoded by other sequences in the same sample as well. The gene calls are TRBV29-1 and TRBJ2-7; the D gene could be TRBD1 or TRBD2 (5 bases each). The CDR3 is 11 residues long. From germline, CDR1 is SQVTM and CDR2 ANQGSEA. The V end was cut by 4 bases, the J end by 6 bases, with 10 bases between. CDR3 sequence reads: CSVVRGGEQYF. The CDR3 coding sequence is TGCAGCGTTGTCCGTGGGGGCGAGCAGTACTTC.

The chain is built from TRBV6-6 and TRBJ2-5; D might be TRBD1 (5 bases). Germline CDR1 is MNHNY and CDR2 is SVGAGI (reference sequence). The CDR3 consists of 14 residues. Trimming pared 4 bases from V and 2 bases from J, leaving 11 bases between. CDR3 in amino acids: CASSSNQGQETQYF. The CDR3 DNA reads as TGTGCCAGCAGTTCGAATCAGGGACAAGAGACCCAGTACTTC.

CDR3 nucleotide sequence: TGTGCCAGCAGTTTATTGTCCTGGACAGGGGGCAGCGTCTCTGGGGCCAACGTCCTGACTTTC. This codes for CASSLLSWTGGSVSGANVLTF. The V and J genes are TRBV27 and TRBJ2-6; TRBD1 agrees at 11 bases. V shed 1 base, J shed 0 bases, and the junction held 11 bases outside the gene matches. This CDR3 region has 21 residues. Germline loops: CDR1 MNHEY, CDR2 SMNVEV (reference sequence).

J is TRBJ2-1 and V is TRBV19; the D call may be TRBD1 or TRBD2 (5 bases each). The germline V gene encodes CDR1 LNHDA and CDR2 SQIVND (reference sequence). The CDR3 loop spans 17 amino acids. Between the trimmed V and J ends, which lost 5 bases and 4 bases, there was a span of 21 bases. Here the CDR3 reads CASSPPWGRVAYNEQFF. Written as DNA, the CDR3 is TGTGCCAGTAGTCCTCCTTGGGGACGTGTGGCGTACAATGAGCAGTTCTTC.

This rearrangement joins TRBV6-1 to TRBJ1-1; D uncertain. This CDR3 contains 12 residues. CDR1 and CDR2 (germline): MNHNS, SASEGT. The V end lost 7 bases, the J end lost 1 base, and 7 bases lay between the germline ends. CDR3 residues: CASIVRNTEAFF. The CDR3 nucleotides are TGTGCCAGCATAGTGCGGAACACTGAAGCTTTCTTT.

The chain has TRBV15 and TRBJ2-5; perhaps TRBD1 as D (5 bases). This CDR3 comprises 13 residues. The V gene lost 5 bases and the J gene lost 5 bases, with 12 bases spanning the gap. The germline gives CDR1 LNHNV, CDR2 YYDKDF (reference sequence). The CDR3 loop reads CATSQGAWETQYF. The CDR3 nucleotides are TGTGCCACCAGCCAAGGGGCGTGGGAGACCCAGTACTTC.

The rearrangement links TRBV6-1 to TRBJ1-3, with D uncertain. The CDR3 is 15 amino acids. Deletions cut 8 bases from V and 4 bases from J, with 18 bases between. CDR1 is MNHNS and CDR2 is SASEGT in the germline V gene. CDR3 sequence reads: CASFSNRLGGNTIYF. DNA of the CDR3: TGTGCCAGCTTCTCTAACCGGCTGGGGGGAAACACCATATATTTT.

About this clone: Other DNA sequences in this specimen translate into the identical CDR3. The CDR3 DNA follows: TGTGCCAGTAGTATTGCAGGACTCTATGGCTACACCTTC. It is translated as CASSIAGLYGYTF. This sequence joins TRBV19 and TRBJ1-2; D is unresolved. V lost 3 bases, J lost 4 bases, and 9 bases lay in between. This CDR3 is 13 amino acids long. CDR1 is LNHDA and CDR2 is SQIVND in the germline V gene (reference sequence).

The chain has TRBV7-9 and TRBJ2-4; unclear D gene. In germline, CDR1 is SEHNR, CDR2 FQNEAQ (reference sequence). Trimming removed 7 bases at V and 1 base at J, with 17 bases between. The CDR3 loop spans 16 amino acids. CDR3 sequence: CASKIWKLRAKNIQYF. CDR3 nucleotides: TGTGCCAGCAAAATCTGGAAGCTTCGGGCCAAAAACATTCAGTACTTC.

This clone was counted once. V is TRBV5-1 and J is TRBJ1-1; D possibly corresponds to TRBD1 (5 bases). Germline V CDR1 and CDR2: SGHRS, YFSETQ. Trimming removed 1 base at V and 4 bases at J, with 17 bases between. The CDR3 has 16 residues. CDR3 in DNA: TGCGCCAGCAGCTTGACCCCAGGGACCCGGGGCACTGAAGCTTTCTTT. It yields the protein CASSLTPGTRGTEAFF.

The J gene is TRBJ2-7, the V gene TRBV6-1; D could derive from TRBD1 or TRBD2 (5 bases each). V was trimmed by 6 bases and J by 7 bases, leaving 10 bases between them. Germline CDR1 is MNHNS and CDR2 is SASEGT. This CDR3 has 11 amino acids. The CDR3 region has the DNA TGTGCCAGCAGACAGGACTTTGAGCAGTACTTC. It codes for CASRQDFEQYF.

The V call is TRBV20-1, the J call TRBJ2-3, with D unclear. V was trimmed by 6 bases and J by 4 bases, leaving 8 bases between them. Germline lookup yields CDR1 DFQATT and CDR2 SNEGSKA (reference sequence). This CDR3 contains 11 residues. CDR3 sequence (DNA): TGCAGTGCGTACGCGCCAGATACGCAGTATTTT. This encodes CSAYAPDTQYF.

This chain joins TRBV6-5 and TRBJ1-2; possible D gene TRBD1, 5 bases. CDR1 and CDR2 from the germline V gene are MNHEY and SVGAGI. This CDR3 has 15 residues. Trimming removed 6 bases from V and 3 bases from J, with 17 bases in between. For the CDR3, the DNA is TGTGCCAGCAGGTCTACACTCTCGGGACACTATGGCTACACCTTC. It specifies CASRSTLSGHYGYTF.

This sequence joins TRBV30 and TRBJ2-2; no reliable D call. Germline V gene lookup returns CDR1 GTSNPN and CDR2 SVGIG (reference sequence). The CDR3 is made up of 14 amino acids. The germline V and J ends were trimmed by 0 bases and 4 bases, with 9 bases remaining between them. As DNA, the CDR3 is TGTGCCTGGAGTGTTTCCAGGACCACCGGGGAGCTGTTTTTT. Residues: CAWSVSRTTGELFF.

CDR3 amino acids: CASSGQGPGYTF. CDR3 coding DNA: TGCGCCAGCTCAGGACAGGGACCGGGCTACACCTTC. The chain carries TRBV10-1 and TRBJ1-2; 8 nucleotides agree with TRBD1. Germline V gene data show CDR1 as WNHNN and CDR2 as SYGVQD (reference sequence). This CDR3 comprises 12 residues. Unmatched junction bases numbered 7, after V lost 8 bases and J lost 8 bases.

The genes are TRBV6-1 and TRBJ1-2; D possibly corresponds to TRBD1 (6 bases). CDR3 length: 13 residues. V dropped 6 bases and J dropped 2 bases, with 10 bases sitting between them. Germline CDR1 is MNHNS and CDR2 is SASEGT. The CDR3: CASRVQGNYGYTF. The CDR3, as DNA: TGTGCCAGCAGGGTCCAGGGGAACTATGGCTACACCTTC.

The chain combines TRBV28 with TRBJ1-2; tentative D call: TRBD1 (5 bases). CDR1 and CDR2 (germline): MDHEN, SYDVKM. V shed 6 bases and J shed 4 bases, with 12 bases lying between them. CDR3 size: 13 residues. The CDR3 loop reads CASSRQSPYGYTF. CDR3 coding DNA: TGTGCCAGCAGCCGACAGAGTCCCTATGGCTACACCTTC.

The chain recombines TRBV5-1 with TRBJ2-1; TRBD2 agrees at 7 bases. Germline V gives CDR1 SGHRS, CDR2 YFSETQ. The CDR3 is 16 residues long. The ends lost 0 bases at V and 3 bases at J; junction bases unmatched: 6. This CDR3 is CASSLGAGASYNEQFF. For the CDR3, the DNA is TGCGCCAGCAGCTTGGGGGCGGGAGCTAGCTACAATGAGCAGTTCTTC.

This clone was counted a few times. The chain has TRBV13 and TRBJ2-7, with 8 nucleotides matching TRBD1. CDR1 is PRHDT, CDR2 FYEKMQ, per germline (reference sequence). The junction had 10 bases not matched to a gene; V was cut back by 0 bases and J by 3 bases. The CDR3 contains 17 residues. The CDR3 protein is CASSLGWDRNPGYEQYF. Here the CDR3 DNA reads TGTGCCAGCAGCTTAGGTTGGGACAGGAACCCCGGCTACGAGCAGTACTTC. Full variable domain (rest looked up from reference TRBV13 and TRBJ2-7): AAGVIQSPRHLIKEKRETATLKCYPIPRHDTVYWYQQGPGQDPQFLISFYEKMQSDKGSIPDRFSAQQFSDYHSELNMSSLELGDSALYFCASSLGWDRNPGYEQYFGPGTRLTVT.

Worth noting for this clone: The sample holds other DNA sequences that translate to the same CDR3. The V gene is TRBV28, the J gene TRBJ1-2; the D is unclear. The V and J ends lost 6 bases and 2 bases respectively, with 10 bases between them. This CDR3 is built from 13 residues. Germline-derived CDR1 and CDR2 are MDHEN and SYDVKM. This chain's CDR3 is CASRTDANYGYTF. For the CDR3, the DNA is TGTGCCAGCAGAACGGACGCAAACTATGGCTACACCTTC.

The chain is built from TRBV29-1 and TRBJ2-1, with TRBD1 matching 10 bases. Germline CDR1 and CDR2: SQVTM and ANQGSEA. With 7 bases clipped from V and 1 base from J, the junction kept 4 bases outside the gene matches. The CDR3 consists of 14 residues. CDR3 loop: CSARDRGSYNEQFF. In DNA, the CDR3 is TGCAGCGCTCGGGACAGGGGTTCCTACAATGAGCAGTTCTTC.

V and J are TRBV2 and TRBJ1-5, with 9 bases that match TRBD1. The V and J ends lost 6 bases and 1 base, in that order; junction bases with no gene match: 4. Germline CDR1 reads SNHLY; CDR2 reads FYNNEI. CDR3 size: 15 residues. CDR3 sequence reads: CASSWDRASNQPQHF. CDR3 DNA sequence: TGTGCCAGCAGCTGGGACAGGGCCAGCAATCAGCCCCAGCATTTT.

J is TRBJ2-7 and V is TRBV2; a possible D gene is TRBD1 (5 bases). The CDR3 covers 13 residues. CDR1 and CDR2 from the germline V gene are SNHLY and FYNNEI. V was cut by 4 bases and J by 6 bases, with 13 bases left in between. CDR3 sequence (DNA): TGTGCCAGCAGTGGAGACAGAGTGGGCGAGCAGTACTTC. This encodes CASSGDRVGEQYF. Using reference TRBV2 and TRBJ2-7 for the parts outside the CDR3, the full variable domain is EPEVTQTPSHQVTQMGQEVILRCVPISNHLYFYWYRQILGQKVEFLVSFYNNEISEKSEIFDDQFSVERPDGSNFTLKIRSTKLEDSAMYFCASSGDRVGEQYFGPGTRLTVT.

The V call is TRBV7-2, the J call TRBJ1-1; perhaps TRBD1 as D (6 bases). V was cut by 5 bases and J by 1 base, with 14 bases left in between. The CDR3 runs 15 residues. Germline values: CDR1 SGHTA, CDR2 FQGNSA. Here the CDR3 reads CASSPRGGRNTEAFF. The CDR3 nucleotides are TGTGCCAGCAGCCCCCGAGGGGGGAGGAACACTGAAGCTTTCTTT.

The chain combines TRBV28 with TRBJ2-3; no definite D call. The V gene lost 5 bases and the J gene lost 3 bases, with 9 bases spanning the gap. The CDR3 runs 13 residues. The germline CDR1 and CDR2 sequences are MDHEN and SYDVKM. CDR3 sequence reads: CASSPGVTDTQYF. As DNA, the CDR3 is TGTGCCAGCAGTCCCGGAGTTACAGATACGCAGTATTTT. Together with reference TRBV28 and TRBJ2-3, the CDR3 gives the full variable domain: DVKVTQSSRYLVKRTGEKVFLECVQDMDHENMFWYRQDPGLGLRLIYFSYDVKMKEKGDIPEGYSVSREKKERFSLILESASTNQTSMYLCASSPGVTDTQYFGPGTRLTVL.

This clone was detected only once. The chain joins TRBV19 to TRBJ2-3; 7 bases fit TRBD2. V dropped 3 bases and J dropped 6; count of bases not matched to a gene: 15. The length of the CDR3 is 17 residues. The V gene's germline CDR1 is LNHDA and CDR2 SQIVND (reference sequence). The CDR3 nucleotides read TGTGCCAGTAGTATCTTCTTTTCGGCTAGCGGTGCGGATACGCAGTATTTT. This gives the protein CASSIFFSASGADTQYF.